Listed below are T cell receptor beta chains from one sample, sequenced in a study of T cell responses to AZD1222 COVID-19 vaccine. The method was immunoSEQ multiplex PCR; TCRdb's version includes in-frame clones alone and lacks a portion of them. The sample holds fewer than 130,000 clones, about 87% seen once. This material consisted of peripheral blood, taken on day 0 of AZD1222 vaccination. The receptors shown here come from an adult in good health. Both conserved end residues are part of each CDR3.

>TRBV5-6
CASSLSGSSYEQYF
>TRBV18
CASSPPQPSDTQYF
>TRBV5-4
CASSLDGTGGSGNTIYF
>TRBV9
CASSPLAGGTDTQYF
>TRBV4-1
CASSLYYTGELFF
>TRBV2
CASKRQGPGSNQPQHF
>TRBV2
CALPPDRGQSYGYTF
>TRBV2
CASSDGLAFEQYF
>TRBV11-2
CASSNWTGINQPQHF
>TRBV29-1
CSVGAGHNEQFF
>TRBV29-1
CSVANSIRGYGYTF
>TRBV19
CASTHGDTYNSPLHF
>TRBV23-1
CASSLRSGGEQYF
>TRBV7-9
CAIAAPAGMETQYF
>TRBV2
CASSGNNEQFF
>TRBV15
CATSREDRMGEKLFF
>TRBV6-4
CASRTGVNTGELFF
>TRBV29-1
CSVAGSNQPQHF
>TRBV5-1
CASSPSGLSEETQYF
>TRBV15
CATSRDLASRASYATNEKLFF
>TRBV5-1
CASSSGLRVLSTDTQYF
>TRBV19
CATTPGSLANYGYTF
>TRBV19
CASGGRGDTQYF
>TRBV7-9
CASSPSENTEAFF
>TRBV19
CASRMTASANYGYTF
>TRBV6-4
CASNHRQGAAEKLFF
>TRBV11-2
CASSHWVGASAYNEQFF